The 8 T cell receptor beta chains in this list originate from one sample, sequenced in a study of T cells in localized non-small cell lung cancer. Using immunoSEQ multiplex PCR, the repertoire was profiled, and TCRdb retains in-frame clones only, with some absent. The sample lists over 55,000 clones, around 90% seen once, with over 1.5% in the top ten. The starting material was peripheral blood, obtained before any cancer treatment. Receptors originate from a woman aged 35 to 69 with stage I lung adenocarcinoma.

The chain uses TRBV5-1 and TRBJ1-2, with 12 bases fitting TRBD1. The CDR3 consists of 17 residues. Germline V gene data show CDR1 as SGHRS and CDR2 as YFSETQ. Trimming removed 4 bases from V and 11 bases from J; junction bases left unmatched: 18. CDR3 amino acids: CASSLDLGGQGARRYTF. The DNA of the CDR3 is TGCGCCAGCAGCCTGGACTTGGGGGGACAGGGGGCGCGAAGGTACACCTTC.

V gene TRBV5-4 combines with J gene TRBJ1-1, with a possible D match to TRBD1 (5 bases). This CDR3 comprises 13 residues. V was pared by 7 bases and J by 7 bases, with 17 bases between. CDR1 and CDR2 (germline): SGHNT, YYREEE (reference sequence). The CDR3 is CASEPVGGYEAFF. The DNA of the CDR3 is TGTGCCAGCGAGCCCGTCGGGGGGTATGAAGCTTTCTTT.

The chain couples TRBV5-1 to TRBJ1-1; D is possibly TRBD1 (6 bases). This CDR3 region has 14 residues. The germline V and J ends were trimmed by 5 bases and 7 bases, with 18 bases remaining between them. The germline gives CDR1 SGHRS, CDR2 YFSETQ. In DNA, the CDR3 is TGCGCCAGCAGTCCCCTAGCGGGGGGCGGTGAAGCTTTCTTT. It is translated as CASSPLAGGGEAFF.

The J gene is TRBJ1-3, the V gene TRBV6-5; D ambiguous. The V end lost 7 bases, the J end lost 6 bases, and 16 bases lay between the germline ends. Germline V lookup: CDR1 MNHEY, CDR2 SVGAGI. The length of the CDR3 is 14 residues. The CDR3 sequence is CASIPPGRTNTIYF. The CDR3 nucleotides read TGTGCCAGCATCCCCCCAGGTCGTACAAACACCATATATTTT.

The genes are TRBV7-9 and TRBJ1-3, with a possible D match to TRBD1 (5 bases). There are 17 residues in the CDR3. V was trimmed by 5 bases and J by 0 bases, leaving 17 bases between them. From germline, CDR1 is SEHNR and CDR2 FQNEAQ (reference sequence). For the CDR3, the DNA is TGTGCCAGCAGCCCACCAGCCGGGGACCGCTCTGGAAACACCATATATTTT. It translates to CASSPPAGDRSGNTIYF.

DNA for the CDR3: TGTGCCTCGCGGGGCACCATTAACAACTATGGCTACACCTTC. Its protein is CASRGTINNYGYTF. This chain links TRBV6-5 with TRBJ1-2; TRBD1 is a possible D gene (5 bases). The germline V gene encodes CDR1 MNHEY and CDR2 SVGAGI. The CDR3 spans 14 residues. Trimming took off 11 bases at V and 2 bases at J, with 18 bases between the two ends.

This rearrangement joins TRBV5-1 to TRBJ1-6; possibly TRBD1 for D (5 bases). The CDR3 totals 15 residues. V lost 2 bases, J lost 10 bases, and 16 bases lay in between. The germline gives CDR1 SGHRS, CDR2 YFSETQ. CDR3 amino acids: CASSLGPERTSPLHF. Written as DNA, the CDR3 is TGCGCCAGCAGCTTAGGGCCGGAGAGGACATCACCCCTCCACTTT. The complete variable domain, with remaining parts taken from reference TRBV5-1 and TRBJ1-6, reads KAGVTQTPRYLIKTRGQQVTLSCSPISGHRSVSWYQQTPGQGLQFLFEYFSETQRNKGNFPGRFSGRQFSNSRSEMNVSTLELGDSALYLCASSLGPERTSPLHFGNGTRLTVT.

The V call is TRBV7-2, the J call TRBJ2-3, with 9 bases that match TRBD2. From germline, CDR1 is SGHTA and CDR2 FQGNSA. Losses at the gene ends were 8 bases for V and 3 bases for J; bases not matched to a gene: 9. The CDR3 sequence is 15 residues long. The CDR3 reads CASEGSGGRTDTQYF. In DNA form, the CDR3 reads TGTGCCAGCGAGGGAAGCGGGGGGAGGACAGATACGCAGTATTTT.